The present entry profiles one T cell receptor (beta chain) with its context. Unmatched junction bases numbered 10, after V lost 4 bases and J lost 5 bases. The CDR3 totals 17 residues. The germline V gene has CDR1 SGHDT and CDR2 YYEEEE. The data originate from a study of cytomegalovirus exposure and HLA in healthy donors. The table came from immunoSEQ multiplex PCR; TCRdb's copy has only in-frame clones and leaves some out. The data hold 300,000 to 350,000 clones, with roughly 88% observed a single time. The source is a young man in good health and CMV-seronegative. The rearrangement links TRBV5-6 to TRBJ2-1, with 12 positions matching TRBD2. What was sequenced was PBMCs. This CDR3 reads CASSPTSGGTLNNEQFF. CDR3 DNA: TGTGCCAGCAGCCCAACTAGCGGGGGGACCCTAAACAATGAGCAGTTCTTC.